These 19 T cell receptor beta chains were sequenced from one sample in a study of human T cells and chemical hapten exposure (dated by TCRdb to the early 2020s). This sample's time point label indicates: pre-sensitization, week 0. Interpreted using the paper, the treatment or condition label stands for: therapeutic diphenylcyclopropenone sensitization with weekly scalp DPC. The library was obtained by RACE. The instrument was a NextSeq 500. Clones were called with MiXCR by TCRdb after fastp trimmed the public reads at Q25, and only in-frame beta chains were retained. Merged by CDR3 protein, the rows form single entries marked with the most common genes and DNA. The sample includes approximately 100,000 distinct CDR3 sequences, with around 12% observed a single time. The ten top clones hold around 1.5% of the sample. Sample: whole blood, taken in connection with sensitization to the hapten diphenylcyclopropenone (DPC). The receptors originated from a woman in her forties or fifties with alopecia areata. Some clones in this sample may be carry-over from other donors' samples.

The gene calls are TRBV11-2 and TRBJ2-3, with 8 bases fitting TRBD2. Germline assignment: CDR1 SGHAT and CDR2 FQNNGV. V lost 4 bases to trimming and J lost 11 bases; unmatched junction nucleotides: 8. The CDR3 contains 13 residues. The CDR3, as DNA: TGTGCCAGCAGCTCCGCTCTGGCGGGGGGGCAGTATTTT. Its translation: CASSSALAGGQYF.

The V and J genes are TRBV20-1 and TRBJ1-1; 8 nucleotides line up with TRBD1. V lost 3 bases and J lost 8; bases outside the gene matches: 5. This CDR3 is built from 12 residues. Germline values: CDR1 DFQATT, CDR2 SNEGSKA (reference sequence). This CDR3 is CSASLDRGEAFF. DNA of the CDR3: TGCAGTGCTAGCCTTGACAGGGGAGAAGCTTTCTTT.

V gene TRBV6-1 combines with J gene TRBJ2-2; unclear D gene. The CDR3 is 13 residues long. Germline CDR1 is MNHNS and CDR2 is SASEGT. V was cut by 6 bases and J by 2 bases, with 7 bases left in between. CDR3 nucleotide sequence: TGTGCCAGCAGAATGGAAAACACCGGGGAGCTGTTTTTT. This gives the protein CASRMENTGELFF.

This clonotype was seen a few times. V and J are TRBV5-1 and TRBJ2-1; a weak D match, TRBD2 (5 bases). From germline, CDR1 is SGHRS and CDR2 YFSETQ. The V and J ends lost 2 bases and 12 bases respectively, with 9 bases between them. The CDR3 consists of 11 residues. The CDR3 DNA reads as TGCGCCAGCAGCTTCCAGGAGGTGCAGTTCTTC. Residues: CASSFQEVQFF.

As DNA, the CDR3 is TGTGCCACCCTAACCCAGCGGGGCCTGTGGAATGAGCAGTTCTTC. It yields the protein CATLTQRGLWNEQFF. The chain is built from TRBV19 and TRBJ2-1; 7 bases are shared with TRBD2. Unmatched junction bases numbered 16, after V lost 10 bases and J lost 7 bases. The CDR3 extends over 15 amino acids. CDR1 is LNHDA and CDR2 is SQIVND in the germline V gene (reference sequence).

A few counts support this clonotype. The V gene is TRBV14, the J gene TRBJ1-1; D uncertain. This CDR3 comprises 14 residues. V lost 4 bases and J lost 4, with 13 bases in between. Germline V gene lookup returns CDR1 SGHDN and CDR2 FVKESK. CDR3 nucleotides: TGTGCCAGCAGCCCGGCCCGGACGGGCACTGAAGCTTTCTTT. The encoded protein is CASSPARTGTEAFF.

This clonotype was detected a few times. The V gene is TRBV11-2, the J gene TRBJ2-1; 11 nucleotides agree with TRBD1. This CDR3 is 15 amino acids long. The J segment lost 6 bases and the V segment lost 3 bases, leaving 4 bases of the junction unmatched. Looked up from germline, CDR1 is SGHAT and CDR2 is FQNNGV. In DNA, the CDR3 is TGTGCCAGCAGCTTCGGACAGGGGGCAGGCAATGAGCAGTTCTTC. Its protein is CASSFGQGAGNEQFF.

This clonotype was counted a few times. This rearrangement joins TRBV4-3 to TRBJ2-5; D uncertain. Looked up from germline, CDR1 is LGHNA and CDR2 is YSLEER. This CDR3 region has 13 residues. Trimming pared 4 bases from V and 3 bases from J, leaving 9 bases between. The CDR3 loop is CASSLLSEETQYF. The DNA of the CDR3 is TGCGCCAGCAGCCTTCTTTCCGAAGAGACCCAGTACTTC.

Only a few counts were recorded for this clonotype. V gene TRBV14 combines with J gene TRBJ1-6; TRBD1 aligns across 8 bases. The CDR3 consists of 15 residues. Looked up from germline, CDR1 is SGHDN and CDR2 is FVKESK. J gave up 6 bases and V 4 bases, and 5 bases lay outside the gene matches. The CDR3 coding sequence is TGTGCCAGCAGCCGCGGACAGGGACGTAATTCACCCCTCCACTTT. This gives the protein CASSRGQGRNSPLHF. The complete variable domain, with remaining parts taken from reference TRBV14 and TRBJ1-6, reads EAGVTQFPSHSVIEKGQTVTLRCDPISGHDNLYWYRRVMGKEIKFLLHFVKESKQDESGMPNNRFLAERTGGTYSTLKVQPAELEDSGVYFCASSRGQGRNSPLHFGNGTRLTVT.

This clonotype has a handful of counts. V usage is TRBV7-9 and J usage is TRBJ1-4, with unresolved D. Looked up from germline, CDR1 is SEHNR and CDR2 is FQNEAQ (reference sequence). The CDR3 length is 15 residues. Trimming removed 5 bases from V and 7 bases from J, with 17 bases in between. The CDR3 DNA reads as TGTGCCAGCAGCCCGACCGGGCAACCGGGTGAAAAACTGTTTTTT. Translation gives CASSPTGQPGEKLFF.

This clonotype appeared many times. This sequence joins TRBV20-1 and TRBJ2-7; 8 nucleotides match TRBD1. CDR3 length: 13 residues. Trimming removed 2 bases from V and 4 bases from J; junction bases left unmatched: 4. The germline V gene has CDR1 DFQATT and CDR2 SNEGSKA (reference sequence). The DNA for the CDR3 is TGCAGTGCTAGATCGGACAGGGAATACGAGCAGTACTTC. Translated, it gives CSARSDREYEQYF.

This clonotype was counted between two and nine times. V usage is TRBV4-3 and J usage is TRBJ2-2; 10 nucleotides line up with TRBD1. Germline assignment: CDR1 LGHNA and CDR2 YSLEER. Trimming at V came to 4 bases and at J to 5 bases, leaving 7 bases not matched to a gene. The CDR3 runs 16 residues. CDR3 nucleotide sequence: TGCGCCAGCAGCCCCGGACAGGGGGTGTTGACCGGGGAGCTGTTTTTT. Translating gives CASSPGQGVLTGELFF.

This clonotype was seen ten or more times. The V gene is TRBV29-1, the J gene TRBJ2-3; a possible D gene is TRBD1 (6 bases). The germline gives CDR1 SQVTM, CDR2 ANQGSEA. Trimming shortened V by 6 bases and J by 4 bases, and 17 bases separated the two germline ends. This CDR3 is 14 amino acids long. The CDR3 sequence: CSVSPPGVADTQYF. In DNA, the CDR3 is TGCAGCGTCAGCCCCCCAGGGGTGGCAGATACGCAGTATTTT.

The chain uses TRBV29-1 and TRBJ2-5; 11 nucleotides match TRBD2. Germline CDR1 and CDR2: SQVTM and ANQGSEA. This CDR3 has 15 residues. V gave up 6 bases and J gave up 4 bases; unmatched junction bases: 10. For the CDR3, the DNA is TGCAGCGTCGCTCGTTCGACTAGCGGGGCAGAGACCCAGTACTTC. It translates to CSVARSTSGAETQYF.

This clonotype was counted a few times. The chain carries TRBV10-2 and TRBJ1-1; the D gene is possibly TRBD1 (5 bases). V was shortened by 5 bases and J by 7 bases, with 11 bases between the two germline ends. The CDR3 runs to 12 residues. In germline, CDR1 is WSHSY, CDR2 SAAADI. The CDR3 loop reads CASSRGDSEAFF. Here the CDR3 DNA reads TGCGCCAGCAGTCGGGGCGACAGTGAAGCTTTCTTT.

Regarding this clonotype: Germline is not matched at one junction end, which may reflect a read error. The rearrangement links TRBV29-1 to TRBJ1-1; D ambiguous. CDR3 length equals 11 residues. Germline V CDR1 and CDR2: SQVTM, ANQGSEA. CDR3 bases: TGCTGCGTGTCTTCGAACACTGAAGCTTTCTTT. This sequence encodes CCVSSNTEAFF.

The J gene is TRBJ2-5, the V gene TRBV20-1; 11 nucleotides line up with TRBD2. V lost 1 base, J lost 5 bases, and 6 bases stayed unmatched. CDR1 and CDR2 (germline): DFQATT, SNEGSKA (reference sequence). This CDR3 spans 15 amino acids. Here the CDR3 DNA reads TGCAGTGCTAGAGGACTAGCGGGAAGGGGGGAGACCCAGTACTTC. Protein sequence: CSARGLAGRGETQYF.

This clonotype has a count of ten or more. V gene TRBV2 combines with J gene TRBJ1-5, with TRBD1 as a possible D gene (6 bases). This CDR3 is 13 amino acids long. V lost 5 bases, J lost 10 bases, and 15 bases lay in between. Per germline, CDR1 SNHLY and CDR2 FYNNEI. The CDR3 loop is CASSTQGLGPQHF. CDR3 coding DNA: TGTGCCAGCAGTACACAGGGACTTGGTCCCCAGCATTTT.

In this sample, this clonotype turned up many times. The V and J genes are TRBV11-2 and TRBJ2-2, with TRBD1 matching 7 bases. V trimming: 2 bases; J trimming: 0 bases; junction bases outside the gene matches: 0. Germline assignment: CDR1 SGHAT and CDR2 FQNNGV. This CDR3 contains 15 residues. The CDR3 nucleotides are TGTGCCAGCAGCTTACAGGGGGCGAACACCGGGGAGCTGTTTTTT. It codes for CASSLQGANTGELFF.